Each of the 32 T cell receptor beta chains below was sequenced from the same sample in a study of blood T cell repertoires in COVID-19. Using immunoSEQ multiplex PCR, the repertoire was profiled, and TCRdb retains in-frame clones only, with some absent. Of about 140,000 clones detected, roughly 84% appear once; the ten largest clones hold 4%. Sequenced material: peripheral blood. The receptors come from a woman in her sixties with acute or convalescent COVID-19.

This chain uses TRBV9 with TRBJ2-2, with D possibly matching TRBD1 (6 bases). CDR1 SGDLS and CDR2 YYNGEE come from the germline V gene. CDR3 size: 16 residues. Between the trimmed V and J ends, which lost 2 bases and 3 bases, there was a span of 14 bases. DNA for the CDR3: TGTGCCAGCAGCGTTTCACAGGGAACGCACACCGGGGAGCTGTTTTTT. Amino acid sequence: CASSVSQGTHTGELFF.

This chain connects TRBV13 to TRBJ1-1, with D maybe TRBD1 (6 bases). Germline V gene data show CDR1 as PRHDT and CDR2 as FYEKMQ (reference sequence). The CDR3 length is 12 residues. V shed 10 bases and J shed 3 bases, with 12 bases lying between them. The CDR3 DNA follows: TGTGCCAACAACAGGGTTTACACTGAAGCTTTCTTT. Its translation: CANNRVYTEAFF.

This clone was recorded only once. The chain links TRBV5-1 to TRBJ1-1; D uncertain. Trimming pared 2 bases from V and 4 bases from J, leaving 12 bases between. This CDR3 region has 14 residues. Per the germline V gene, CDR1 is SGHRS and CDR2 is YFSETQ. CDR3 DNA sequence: TGCGCCAGCAGCTTCGGTGAGCGGGGCACTGAAGCTTTCTTT. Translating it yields CASSFGERGTEAFF.

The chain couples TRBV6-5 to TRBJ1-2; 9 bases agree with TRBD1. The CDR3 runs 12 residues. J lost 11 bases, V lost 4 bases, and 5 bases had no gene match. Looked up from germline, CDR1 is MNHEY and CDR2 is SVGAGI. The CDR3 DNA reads TGTGCCAGCAGTTTGGGGACAGGGAGGTACACCTTC. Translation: CASSLGTGRYTF.

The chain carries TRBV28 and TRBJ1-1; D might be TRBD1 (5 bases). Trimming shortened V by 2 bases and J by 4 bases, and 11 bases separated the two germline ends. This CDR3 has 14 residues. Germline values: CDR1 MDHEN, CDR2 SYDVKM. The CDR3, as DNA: TGTGCCAGCAGTTTAATAAGGGGTGGCACTGAAGCTTTCTTT. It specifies CASSLIRGGTEAFF.

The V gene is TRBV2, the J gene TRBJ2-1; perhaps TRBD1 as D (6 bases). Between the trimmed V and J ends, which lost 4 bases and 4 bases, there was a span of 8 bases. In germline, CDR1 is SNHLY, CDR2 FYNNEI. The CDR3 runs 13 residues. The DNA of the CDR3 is TGTGCCAGCAGTGGGGGGCCGTACAATGAGCAGTTCTTC. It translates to CASSGGPYNEQFF.

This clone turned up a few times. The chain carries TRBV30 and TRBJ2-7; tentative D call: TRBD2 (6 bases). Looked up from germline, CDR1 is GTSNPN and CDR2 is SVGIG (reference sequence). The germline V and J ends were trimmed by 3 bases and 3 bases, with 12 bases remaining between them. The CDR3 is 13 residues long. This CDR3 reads CAWRGGAYYEQYF. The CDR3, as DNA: TGTGCCTGGAGAGGAGGGGCGTACTACGAGCAGTACTTC. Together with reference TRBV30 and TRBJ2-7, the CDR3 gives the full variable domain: SQTIHQWPATLVQPVGSPLSLECTVEGTSNPNLYWYRQAAGRGLQLLFYSVGIGQISSEVPQNLSASRPQDRQFILSSKKLLLSDSGFYLCAWRGGAYYEQYFGPGTRLTVT.

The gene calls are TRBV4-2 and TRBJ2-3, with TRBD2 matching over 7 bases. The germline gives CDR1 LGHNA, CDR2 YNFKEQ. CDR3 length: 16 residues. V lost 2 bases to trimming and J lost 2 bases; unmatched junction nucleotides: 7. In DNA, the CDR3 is TGTGCCAGCAGCCAACGGAGGGGAGGGGACACAGATACGCAGTATTTT. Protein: CASSQRRGGDTDTQYF.

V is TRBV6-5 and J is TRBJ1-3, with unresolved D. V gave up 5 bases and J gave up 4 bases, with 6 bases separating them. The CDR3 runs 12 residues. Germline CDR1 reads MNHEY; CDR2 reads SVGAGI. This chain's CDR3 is CASSSVGNTIYF. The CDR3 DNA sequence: TGTGCCAGCAGTAGCGTAGGAAACACCATATATTTT.

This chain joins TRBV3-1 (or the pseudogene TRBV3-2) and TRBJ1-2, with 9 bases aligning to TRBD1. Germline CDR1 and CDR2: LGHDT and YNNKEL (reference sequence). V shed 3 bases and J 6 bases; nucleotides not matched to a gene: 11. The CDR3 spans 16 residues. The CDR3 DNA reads TGTGCCAGCAGCCAGGGATGGACAGGGGAAGGAAATGGCTACACCTTC. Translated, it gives CASSQGWTGEGNGYTF.

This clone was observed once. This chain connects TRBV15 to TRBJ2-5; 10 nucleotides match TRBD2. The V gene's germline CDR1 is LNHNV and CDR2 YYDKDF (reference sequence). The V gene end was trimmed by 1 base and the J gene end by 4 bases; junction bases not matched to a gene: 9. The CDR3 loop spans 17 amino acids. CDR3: CATSRASGSRGLETQYF. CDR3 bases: TGTGCCACCAGCAGAGCTAGCGGGAGCCGAGGTCTAGAGACCCAGTACTTC.

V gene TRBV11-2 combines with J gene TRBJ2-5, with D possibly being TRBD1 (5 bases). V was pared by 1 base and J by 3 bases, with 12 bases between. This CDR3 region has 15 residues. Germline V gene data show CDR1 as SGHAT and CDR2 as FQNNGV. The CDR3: CASSLGSGNKETQYF. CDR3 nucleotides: TGTGCCAGCAGCTTAGGTTCAGGGAACAAAGAGACCCAGTACTTC.

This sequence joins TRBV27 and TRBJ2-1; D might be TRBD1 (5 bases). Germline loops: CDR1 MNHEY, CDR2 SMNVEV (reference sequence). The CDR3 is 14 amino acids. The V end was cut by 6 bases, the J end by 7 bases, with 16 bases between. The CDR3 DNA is TGTGCCAGCAGGGGGCCAGGGTCAGGGAATGAGCAGTTCTTC. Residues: CASRGPGSGNEQFF.

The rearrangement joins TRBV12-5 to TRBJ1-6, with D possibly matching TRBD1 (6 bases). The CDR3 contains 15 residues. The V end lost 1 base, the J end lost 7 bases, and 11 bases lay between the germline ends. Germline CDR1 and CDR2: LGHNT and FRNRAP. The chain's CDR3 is CASGLAGTTNSPLHF. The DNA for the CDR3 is TGTGCTAGTGGTTTGGCCGGGACAACAAATTCACCCCTCCACTTT.

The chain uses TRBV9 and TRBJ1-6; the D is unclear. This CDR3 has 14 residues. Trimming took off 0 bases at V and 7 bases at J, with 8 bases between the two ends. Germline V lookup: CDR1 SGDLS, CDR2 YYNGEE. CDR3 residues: CASSVVTGNSPLHF. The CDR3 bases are TGTGCCAGCAGCGTAGTAACCGGGAATTCACCCCTCCACTTT.

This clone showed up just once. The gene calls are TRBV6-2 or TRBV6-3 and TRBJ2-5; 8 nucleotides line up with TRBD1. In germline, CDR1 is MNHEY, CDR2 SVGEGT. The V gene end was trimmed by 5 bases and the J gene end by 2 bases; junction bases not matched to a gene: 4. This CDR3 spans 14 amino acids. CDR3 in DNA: TGTGCCAGCAGTCCCAGGGGGCGACAAGAGACCCAGTACTTC. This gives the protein CASSPRGRQETQYF.

This chain's CDR3 is CATSDSPNRGNTEAFF. In DNA form, the CDR3 reads TGTGCCACCAGTGATTCCCCCAACAGGGGGAACACTGAAGCTTTCTTT. J is TRBJ1-1 and V is TRBV24-1; 7 positions match TRBD1. The V gene end was trimmed by 2 bases and the J gene end by 1 base; junction bases not matched to a gene: 6. Germline CDR1 is KGHDR and CDR2 is SFDVKD. This CDR3 has 16 amino acids.

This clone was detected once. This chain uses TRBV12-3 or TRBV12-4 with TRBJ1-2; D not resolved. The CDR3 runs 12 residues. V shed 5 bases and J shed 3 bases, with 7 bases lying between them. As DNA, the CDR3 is TGTGCCAGCAGTATGAGGGACTATGGCTACACCTTC. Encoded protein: CASSMRDYGYTF.

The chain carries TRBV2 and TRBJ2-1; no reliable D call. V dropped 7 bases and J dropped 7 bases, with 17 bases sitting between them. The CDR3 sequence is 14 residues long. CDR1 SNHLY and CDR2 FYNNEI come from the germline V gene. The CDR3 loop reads CASNLDVTGNEQFF. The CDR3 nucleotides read TGTGCCAGCAATCTTGACGTCACCGGGAATGAGCAGTTCTTC.

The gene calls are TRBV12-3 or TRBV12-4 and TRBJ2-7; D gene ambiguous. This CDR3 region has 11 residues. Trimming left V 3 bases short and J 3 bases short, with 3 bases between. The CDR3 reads CASSFLYEQYF. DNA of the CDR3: TGTGCCAGCAGTTTCCTCTACGAGCAGTACTTC.

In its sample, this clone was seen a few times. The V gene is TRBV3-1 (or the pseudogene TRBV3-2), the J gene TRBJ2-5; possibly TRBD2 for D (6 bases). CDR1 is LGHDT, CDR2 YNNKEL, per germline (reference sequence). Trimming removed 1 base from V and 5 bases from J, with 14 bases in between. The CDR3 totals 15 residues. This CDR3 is CASSQAPTGGETQYF. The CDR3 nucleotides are TGTGCCAGCAGCCAAGCCCCCACTGGGGGGGAGACCCAGTACTTC.

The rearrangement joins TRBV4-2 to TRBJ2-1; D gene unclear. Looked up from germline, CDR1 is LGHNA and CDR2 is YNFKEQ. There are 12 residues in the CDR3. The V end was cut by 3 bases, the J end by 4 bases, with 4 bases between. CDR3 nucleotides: TGTGCCAGCAGCCAGTCATACAATGAGCAGTTCTTC. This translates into CASSQSYNEQFF.

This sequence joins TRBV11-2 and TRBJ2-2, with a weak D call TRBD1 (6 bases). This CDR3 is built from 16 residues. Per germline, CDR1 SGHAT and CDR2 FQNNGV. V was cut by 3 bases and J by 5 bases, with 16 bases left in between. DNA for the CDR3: TGTGCCAGCAGCTTGTCCCAGGGGTTGGTGACCGGGGAGCTGTTTTTT. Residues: CASSLSQGLVTGELFF. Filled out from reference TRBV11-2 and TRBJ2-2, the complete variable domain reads EAGVAQSPRYKIIEKRQSVAFWCNPISGHATLYWYQQILGQGPKLLIQFQNNGVVDDSQLPKDRFSAERLKGVDSTLKIQPAKLEDSAVYLCASSLSQGLVTGELFFGEGSRLTVL.

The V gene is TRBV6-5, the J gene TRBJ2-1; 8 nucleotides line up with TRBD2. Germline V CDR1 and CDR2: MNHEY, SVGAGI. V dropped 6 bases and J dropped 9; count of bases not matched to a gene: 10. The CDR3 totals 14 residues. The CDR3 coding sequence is TGTGCCAGCAGACCGGGACTAGAGTCTGCTGAGCAGTTCTTC. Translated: CASRPGLESAEQFF.

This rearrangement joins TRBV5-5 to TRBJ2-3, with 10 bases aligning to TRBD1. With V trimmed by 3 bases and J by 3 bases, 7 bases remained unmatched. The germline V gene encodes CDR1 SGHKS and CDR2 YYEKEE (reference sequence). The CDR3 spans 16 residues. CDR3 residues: CASSSGDRGFTDTQYF. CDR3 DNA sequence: TGTGCCAGCAGCTCGGGGGACAGGGGTTTTACAGATACGCAGTATTTT.

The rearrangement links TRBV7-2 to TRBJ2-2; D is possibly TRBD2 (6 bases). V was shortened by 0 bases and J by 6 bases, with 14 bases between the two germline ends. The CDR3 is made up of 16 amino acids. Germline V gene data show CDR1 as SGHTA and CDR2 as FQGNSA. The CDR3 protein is CASSLARRGRAGELFF. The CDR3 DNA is TGTGCCAGCAGCTTAGCGCGGAGGGGCAGGGCCGGGGAGCTGTTTTTT.

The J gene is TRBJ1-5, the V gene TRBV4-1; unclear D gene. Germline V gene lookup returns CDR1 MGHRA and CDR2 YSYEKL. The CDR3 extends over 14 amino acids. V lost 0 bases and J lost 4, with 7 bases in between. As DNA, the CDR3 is TGCGCCAGCAGCCAAGATCCCAGGAATCAGCCCCAGCATTTT. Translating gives CASSQDPRNQPQHF.

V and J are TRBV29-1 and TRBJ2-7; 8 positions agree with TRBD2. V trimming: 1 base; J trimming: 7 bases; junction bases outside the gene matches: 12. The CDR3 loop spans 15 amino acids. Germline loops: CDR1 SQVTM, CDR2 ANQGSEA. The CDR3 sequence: CSVEGGTSGIREQYF. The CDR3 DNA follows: TGCAGCGTTGAAGGAGGAACTAGCGGAATAAGGGAGCAGTACTTC.

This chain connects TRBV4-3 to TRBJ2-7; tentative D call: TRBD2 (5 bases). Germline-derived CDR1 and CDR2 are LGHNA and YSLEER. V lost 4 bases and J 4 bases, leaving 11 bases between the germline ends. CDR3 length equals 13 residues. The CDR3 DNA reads TGCGCCAGCAGCCCTAGCATTGGGTACGAGCAGTACTTC. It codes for CASSPSIGYEQYF.

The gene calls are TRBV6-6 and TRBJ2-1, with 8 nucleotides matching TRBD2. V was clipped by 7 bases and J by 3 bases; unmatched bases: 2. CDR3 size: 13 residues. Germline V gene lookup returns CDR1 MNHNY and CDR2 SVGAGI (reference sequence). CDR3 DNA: TGTGCCAGCACCGGGGGGGGCTACAATGAGCAGTTCTTC. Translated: CASTGGGYNEQFF.

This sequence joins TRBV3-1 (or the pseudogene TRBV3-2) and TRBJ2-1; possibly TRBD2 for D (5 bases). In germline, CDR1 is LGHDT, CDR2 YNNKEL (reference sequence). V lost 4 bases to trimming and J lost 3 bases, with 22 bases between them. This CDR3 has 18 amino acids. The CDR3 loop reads CASSPKRKGAGGYNEQFF. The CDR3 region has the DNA TGTGCCAGCAGCCCGAAGCGGAAAGGCGCGGGCGGCTACAATGAGCAGTTCTTC.

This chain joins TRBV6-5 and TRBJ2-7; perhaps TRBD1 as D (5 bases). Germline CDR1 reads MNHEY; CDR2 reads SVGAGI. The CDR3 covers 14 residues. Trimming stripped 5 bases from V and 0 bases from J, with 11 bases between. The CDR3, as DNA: TGTGCCAGCAGTCGGACATCAACCTCCTACGAGCAGTACTTC. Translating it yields CASSRTSTSYEQYF.